This T cell receptor (beta chain) came from a study of T-cell memory formation after mild COVID-19. Study background: Among the donors, TCR clusters were largely specific to each donor. Notes on the study in general: Among contracting clones, CD4+ were mainly CM/EM and CD8+ enriched in EMRA.

This clonotype was observed a handful of times. What it binds is unknown. 5'RACE primed from the constant segment yielded TCR alpha and TCR beta cDNA libraries bearing sample barcodes and UMIs. TCRdb redid the calling of the 5' RACE reads with MiXCR, one entry per CDR3 protein. Seen here are 560,000 or so distinct CDR3 sequences, around 16% observed once, and the top ten hold roughly 8.2%. The CDR3 has 14 residues. The germline V gene encodes CDR1 MNHEY and CDR2 SVGEGT. V trimming: 6 bases; J trimming: 4 bases; junction bases outside the gene matches: 7. The V call is TRBV6-2 or TRBV6-3, the J call TRBJ1-1, with 8 bases identical to TRBD1. The TCR comes from an adult woman who had mild COVID-19 (a few samples of this study predate the infection). Cell type and time point are not known. The sample was PBMCs or a T cell subset sorted from them (not recorded which). The CDR3 coding sequence is TGTGCCAGCAGACCGACAGGGGTAATCACTGAAGCTTTCTTT. Amino acid sequence: CASRPTGVITEAFF.